The 20 T cell receptor beta chains below all came from one sample that was sequenced in a study of blood T cell repertoires in COVID-19. The protocol was immunoSEQ multiplex PCR, while the TCRdb copy is restricted to in-frame clones and leaves out a portion. The data hold fewer than 130,000 clones, with over 75% observed a single time. The sequenced sample was peripheral blood. All receptors derive from a woman older than 75 with acute or convalescent COVID-19.

This chain links TRBV2 with TRBJ2-7; the D gene is possibly TRBD2 (6 bases). Germline V gene data show CDR1 as SNHLY and CDR2 as FYNNEI. Deletions cut 6 bases from V and 6 bases from J, with 6 bases between. The CDR3 extends over 10 amino acids. The CDR3 loop reads CASRGGEQYF. In DNA, the CDR3 is TGTGCCAGCAGGGGGGGCGAGCAGTACTTC. The full variable domain, its missing parts supplied by reference TRBV2 and TRBJ2-7, is EPEVTQTPSHQVTQMGQEVILRCVPISNHLYFYWYRQILGQKVEFLVSFYNNEISEKSEIFDDQFSVERPDGSNFTLKIRSTKLEDSAMYFCASRGGEQYFGPGTRLTVT.

This clone was detected only a few times. The gene calls are TRBV4-1 and TRBJ2-7, with D possibly matching TRBD2 (6 bases). This CDR3 contains 14 residues. The V gene lost 4 bases and the J gene lost 2 bases, with 12 bases spanning the gap. Germline assignment: CDR1 MGHRA and CDR2 YSYEKL. The CDR3 reads CASSPWTTTYEQYF. The CDR3 bases are TGCGCCAGCAGCCCGTGGACTACAACCTACGAGCAGTACTTC.

This chain links TRBV12-3 or TRBV12-4 with TRBJ2-7, with 10 bases matching TRBD2. The trim removed 7 bases at V and 4 bases at J, leaving 4 bases unmatched. CDR3 size: 13 residues. The CDR3 region has the DNA TGTGCCAGCATCTCTAGCGGGGGTTACGAGCAGTACTTC. Translating gives CASISSGGYEQYF.

The gene calls are TRBV2 and TRBJ2-2; TRBD1 matches 7 bases. V gave up 6 bases and J gave up 3 bases; unmatched junction bases: 4. Germline V gene lookup returns CDR1 SNHLY and CDR2 FYNNEI. The CDR3 sequence is 14 residues long. The CDR3 region is CASRQGSDTGELFF. The DNA for the CDR3 is TGTGCCAGCAGACAGGGGTCGGACACCGGGGAGCTGTTTTTT. The variable domain in full, completed from reference TRBV2 and TRBJ2-2, reads EPEVTQTPSHQVTQMGQEVILRCVPISNHLYFYWYRQILGQKVEFLVSFYNNEISEKSEIFDDQFSVERPDGSNFTLKIRSTKLEDSAMYFCASRQGSDTGELFFGEGSRLTVL.

The V gene is TRBV4-3, the J gene TRBJ2-3; 10 bases agree with TRBD1. In germline, CDR1 is LGHNA, CDR2 YSLEER. This CDR3 has 16 residues. V lost 1 base, J lost 2 bases, and 3 bases stayed unmatched. The CDR3 protein is CASSQGRQGATDTQYF. DNA of the CDR3: TGCGCCAGCAGCCAAGGTCGACAGGGGGCCACAGATACGCAGTATTTT.

J is TRBJ2-7 and V is TRBV19; TRBD1 matches 7 bases. The CDR3 is 13 amino acids. Trimming removed 4 bases from V and 6 bases from J; junction bases left unmatched: 6. Germline lookup yields CDR1 LNHDA and CDR2 SQIVND (reference sequence). Here the CDR3 reads CASSNTGALEQYF. In nucleotides, the CDR3 is TGTGCCAGTAGTAACACAGGGGCCCTCGAGCAGTACTTC.

This clone was seen only once. The chain combines TRBV30 with TRBJ1-4; D is possibly TRBD1 (6 bases). V lost 2 bases, J lost 4 bases, and 11 bases lay in between. Germline-derived CDR1 and CDR2 are GTSNPN and SVGIG (reference sequence). There are 14 residues in the CDR3. The DNA for the CDR3 is TGTGCCTGGAGTAACAGGGCCCTTAATGAAAAACTGTTTTTT. Residues: CAWSNRALNEKLFF. Based on the CDR3 plus reference TRBV30 and TRBJ1-4, the full variable domain is SQTIHQWPATLVQPVGSPLSLECTVEGTSNPNLYWYRQAAGRGLQLLFYSVGIGQISSEVPQNLSASRPQDRQFILSSKKLLLSDSGFYLCAWSNRALNEKLFFGSGTQLSVL.

J is TRBJ2-7 and V is TRBV13; maybe TRBD2 (7 bases). The CDR3 length is 14 residues. Germline V gene sequence: CDR1 PRHDT, CDR2 FYEKMQ (reference sequence). The V and J ends lost 5 bases and 2 bases respectively, with 13 bases between them. The DNA of the CDR3 is TGTGCCAGCAGCGTAAACGGGGGGCCCTACGAGCAGTACTTC. Its protein is CASSVNGGPYEQYF.

The chain carries TRBV19 and TRBJ2-1; D possibly corresponds to TRBD2 (7 bases). The V and J ends lost 0 bases and 2 bases respectively, with 11 bases between them. Germline V lookup: CDR1 LNHDA, CDR2 SQIVND (reference sequence). CDR3 length: 16 amino acids. The CDR3 protein is CASSIDGGPPYNEQFF. The CDR3 region has the DNA TGTGCCAGTAGTATAGACGGGGGGCCGCCCTACAATGAGCAGTTCTTC.

In nucleotides, the CDR3 is TGTGCCTGGAGTCCGTTCGAGGGGGCTATCGGTGGCTACACCTTC. The encoded protein is CAWSPFEGAIGGYTF. The V and J genes are TRBV30 and TRBJ1-2; 7 bases are shared with TRBD1. The CDR3 has 15 amino acids. V was clipped by 2 bases and J by 7 bases; unmatched bases: 13. Germline V gene sequence: CDR1 GTSNPN, CDR2 SVGIG (reference sequence).

The chain combines TRBV3-1 (or the pseudogene TRBV3-2) with TRBJ2-2; TRBD1 is a possible D gene (5 bases). The germline V gene has CDR1 LGHDT and CDR2 YNNKEL (reference sequence). This CDR3 region has 16 residues. V was clipped by 4 bases and J by 2 bases, with 14 bases between them. The DNA for the CDR3 is TGTGCCAGCAGCCCCGGTAGGGGCCACAACACCGGGGAGCTGTTTTTT. As protein: CASSPGRGHNTGELFF.

This clone was detected only once. The chain carries TRBV19 and TRBJ1-6; D is perhaps TRBD1 (6 bases). The CDR3 runs to 14 residues. The germline V and J ends were trimmed by 3 bases and 16 bases, with 19 bases remaining between them. In germline, CDR1 is LNHDA, CDR2 SQIVND (reference sequence). This chain's CDR3 is CASSIWSDRQRLHF. CDR3 sequence (DNA): TGTGCCAGTAGTATTTGGAGCGACAGGCAGAGACTCCACTTT.

The V gene is TRBV18, the J gene TRBJ2-1, with 13 bases matching TRBD2. CDR1 is KGHSH and CDR2 is LQKENI in the germline V gene. The ends lost 4 bases at V and 8 bases at J; junction bases unmatched: 14. CDR3 size: 18 residues. CDR3 nucleotides: TGTGCCAGCTCACTCCAGGCCGGGACTAGCGGGGCCGCTGATGAGCAGTTCTTC. This codes for CASSLQAGTSGAADEQFF.

The chain links TRBV28 to TRBJ2-7; TRBD1 matches 8 bases. With 5 bases clipped from V and 6 bases from J, the junction kept 6 bases outside the gene matches. Germline V gives CDR1 MDHEN, CDR2 SYDVKM. This CDR3 is 13 amino acids long. CDR3 bases: TGTGCCAGCAGTAATGGACAGGGTGGCGAGCAGTACTTC. Encoded protein: CASSNGQGGEQYF.

This rearrangement joins TRBV19 to TRBJ1-1; 9 nucleotides line up with TRBD1. The CDR3 length is 14 residues. V was pared by 3 bases and J by 5 bases, with 4 bases of the junction left unmatched. Germline V lookup: CDR1 LNHDA, CDR2 SQIVND (reference sequence). The CDR3 bases are TGTGCCAGTAGTATCGGACAGGGGAGTACTGAAGCTTTCTTT. This gives the protein CASSIGQGSTEAFF.

The chain uses TRBV7-2 and TRBJ1-3; 7 bases line up with TRBD1. The CDR3 consists of 17 residues. With 1 base clipped from V and 4 bases from J, the junction kept 10 bases outside the gene matches. CDR1 SGHTA and CDR2 FQGNSA come from the germline V gene. In nucleotides, the CDR3 is TGTGCCAGCAGCTTAGGGAGACAGGGAAGAAGCGGAAACACCATATATTTT. This translates into CASSLGRQGRSGNTIYF.

The chain uses TRBV5-1 and TRBJ2-3; TRBD1 might be the D (5 bases). Germline CDR1 SGHRS, CDR2 YFSETQ. The CDR3 covers 16 residues. V lost 0 bases to trimming and J lost 3 bases, with 14 bases between them. CDR3 sequence reads: CASSLEGWAPTDTQYF. As DNA, the CDR3 is TGCGCCAGCAGCTTGGAGGGGTGGGCGCCGACAGATACGCAGTATTTT.

V and J are TRBV10-3 and TRBJ2-2; 7 nucleotides line up with TRBD2. V was pared by 0 bases and J by 6 bases, with 10 bases of the junction left unmatched. From germline, CDR1 is ENHRY and CDR2 SYGVKD. CDR3 length: 17 residues. CDR3 sequence: CAISESTKRGISGELFF. The CDR3 DNA follows: TGTGCCATCAGTGAGTCTACGAAGCGGGGAATTTCCGGGGAGCTGTTTTTT.

The CDR3 region has the DNA TGCGCCAGCAGCCAAGGGTATACAGGGAACTATGGCTACACCTTC. This codes for CASSQGYTGNYGYTF. This sequence joins TRBV4-3 and TRBJ1-2; D perhaps matches TRBD1 (6 bases). The CDR3 consists of 15 residues. V lost 1 base and J 2 bases, leaving 11 bases between the germline ends. Germline V gene data show CDR1 as LGHNA and CDR2 as YSLEER.

The rearrangement joins TRBV14 to TRBJ1-1, with 7 positions matching TRBD1. Germline V gives CDR1 SGHDN, CDR2 FVKESK. The CDR3 sequence is 12 residues long. The junction had 3 bases not matched to a gene; V was cut back by 1 base and J by 10 bases. For the CDR3, the DNA is TGTGCCAGCAGCCAAGGACAGGGTACAGCTTTCTTT. As protein: CASSQGQGTAFF.